The source of this TCR beta chain is a study of regulatory T cells in long-lasting Graves disease. Time point defined: persistent/refractory GD, antithyroid drugs over 5 years with positive TRAb. The TCR library was made from RNA that had been extracted from PBMCs in TRIzol. Building of the TCR beta libraries involved iRepertoire HTBI primers and Arm-PCR of CDR3 regions. From the multiplex PCR reads, TCRdb called clonotypes with MiXCR, one entry per CDR3 protein. Of under 500,000 distinct CDR3 sequences listed, less than 25% are singletons. Germline V gives CDR1 SGHTA, CDR2 FQGNSA. V lost 6 bases to trimming and J lost 4 bases; unmatched junction nucleotides: 8. This CDR3 contains 14 residues.

The chain couples TRBV7-2 to TRBJ1-2; TRBD1 matches 7 bases. This TCR was sampled from a female donor with Graves disease. Material: peripheral blood mononuclear cells (PBMCs), obtained when the disease was refractory, from a patient treated with antithyroid drugs. The CDR3 nucleotides are TGTGCCAGCAGTGATAGAGGGACAGTCTATGGCTACACCTTC. Its protein is CASSDRGTVYGYTF.